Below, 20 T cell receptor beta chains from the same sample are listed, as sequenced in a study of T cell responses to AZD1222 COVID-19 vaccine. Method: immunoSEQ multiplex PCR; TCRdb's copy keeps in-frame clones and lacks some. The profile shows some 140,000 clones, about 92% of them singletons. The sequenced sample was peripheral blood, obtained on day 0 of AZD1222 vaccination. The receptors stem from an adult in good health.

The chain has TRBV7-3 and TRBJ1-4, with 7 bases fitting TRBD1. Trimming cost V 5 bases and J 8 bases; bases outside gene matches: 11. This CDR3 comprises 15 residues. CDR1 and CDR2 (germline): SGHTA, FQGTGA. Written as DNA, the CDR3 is TGTGCCAGCAGCCCAAGAGGGGGCACAGGGGAAAAACTGTTTTTT. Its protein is CASSPRGGTGEKLFF.

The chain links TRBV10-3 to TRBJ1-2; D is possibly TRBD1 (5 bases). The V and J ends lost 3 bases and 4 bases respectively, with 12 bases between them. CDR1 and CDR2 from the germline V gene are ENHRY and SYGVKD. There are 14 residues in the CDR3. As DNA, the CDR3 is TGTGCCATCAGTGAAAGTCAGGGTGGCTATGGCTACACCTTC. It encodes CAISESQGGYGYTF.

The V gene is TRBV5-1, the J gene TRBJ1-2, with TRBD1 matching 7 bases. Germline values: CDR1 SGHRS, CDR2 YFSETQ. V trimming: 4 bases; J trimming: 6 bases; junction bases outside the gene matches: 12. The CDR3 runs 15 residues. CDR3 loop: CASSVGRDSTHGYTF. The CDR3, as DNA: TGCGCCAGCAGCGTAGGTAGGGACAGCACTCATGGCTACACCTTC.

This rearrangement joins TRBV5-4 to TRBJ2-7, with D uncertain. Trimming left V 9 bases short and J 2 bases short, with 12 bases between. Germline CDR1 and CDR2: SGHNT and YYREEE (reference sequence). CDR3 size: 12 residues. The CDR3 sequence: CATGPDPYEQYF. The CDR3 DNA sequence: TGTGCCACCGGGCCTGATCCCTACGAGCAGTACTTC.

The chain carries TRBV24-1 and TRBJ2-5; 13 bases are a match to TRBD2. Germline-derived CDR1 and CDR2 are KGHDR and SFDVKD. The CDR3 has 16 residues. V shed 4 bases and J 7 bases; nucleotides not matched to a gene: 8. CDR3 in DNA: TGTGCCACCAGTGACTATGGACTAGCGGGAGCGGGGACCCAGTACTTC. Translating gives CATSDYGLAGAGTQYF.

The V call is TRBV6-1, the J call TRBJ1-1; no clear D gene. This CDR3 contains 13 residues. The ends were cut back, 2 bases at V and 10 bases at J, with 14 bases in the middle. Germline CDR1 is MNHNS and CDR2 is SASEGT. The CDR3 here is CASSESAPRGAFF. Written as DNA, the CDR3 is TGTGCCAGCAGTGAATCGGCCCCCCGTGGAGCTTTCTTT.

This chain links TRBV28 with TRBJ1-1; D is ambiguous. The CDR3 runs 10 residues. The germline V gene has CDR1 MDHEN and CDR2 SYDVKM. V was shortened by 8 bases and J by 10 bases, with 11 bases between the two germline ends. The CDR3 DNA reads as TGTGCCAGCCTCGGATCAGGAGCTTTCTTT. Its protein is CASLGSGAFF.

The CDR3 reads CASEREGSYNEQFF. As DNA, the CDR3 is TGTGCCAGCGAGCGGGAGGGCTCCTACAATGAGCAGTTCTTC. The chain links TRBV7-2 to TRBJ2-1; 10 bases fit TRBD2. Trimming cost V 8 bases and J 0 bases; bases outside gene matches: 1. Per germline, CDR1 SGHTA and CDR2 FQGNSA. The CDR3 totals 14 residues.

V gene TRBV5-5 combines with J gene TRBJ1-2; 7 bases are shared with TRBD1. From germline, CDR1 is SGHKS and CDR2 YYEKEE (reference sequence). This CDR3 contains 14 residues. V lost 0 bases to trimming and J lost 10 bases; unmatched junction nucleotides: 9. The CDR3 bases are TGTGCCAGCAGCTTGGCCCCGGGACAGAAGGCCTACACCTTC. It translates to CASSLAPGQKAYTF.

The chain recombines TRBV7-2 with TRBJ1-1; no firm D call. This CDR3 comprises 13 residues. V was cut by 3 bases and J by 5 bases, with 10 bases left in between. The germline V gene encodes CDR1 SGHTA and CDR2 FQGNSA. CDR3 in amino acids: CASSFASKTEAFF. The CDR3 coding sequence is TGTGCCAGCAGCTTTGCCTCCAAAACTGAAGCTTTCTTT.

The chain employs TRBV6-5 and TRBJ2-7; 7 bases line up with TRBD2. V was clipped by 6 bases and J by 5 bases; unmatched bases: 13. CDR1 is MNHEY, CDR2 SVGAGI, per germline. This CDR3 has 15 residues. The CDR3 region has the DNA TGTGCCAGCAGCCAAGTGGGGGAGGGAATGCACGAGCAGTACTTC. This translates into CASSQVGEGMHEQYF.

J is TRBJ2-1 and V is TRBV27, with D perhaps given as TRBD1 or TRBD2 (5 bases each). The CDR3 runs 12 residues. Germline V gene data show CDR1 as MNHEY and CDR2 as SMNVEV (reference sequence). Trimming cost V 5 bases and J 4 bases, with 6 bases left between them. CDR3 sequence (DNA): TGTGCCAGCAGTGGGGGTTACAATGAGCAGTTCTTC. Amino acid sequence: CASSGGYNEQFF.

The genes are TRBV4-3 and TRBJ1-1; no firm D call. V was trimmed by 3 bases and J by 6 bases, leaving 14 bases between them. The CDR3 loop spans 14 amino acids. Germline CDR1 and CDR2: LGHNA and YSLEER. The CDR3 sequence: CASSQHTQFAEAFF. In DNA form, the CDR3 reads TGCGCCAGCAGCCAGCACACCCAGTTCGCTGAAGCTTTCTTT.

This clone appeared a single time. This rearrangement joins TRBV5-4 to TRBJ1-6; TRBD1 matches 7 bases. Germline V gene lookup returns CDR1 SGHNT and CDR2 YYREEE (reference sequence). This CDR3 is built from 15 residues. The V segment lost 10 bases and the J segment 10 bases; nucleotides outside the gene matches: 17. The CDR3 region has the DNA TGTGCCGCTAGCAACCAAAACAGGGGTAACTCACCCCTCCACTTT. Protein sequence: CAASNQNRGNSPLHF.

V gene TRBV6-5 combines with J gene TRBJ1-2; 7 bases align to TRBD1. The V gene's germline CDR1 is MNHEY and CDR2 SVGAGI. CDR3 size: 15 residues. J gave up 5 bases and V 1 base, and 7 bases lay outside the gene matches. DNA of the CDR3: TGTGCCAGCAGTTACTTTGGGACAGCGAGATATGGCTACACCTTC. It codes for CASSYFGTARYGYTF.

The CDR3 DNA sequence: TGTGCCAGCAGCCAAGAGGCGGGAGCCTACGAGCAGTACTTC. Encoded protein: CASSQEAGAYEQYF. The V call is TRBV3-1 (or the pseudogene TRBV3-2), the J call TRBJ2-7, with 7 bases that match TRBD2. V lost 0 bases to trimming and J lost 2 bases; unmatched junction nucleotides: 1. Germline V gene sequence: CDR1 LGHDT, CDR2 YNNKEL (reference sequence). There are 14 residues in the CDR3.

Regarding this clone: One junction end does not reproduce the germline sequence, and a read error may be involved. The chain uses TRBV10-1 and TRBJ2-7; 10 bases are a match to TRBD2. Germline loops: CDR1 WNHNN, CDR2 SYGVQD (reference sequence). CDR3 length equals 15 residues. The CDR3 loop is CASSESGYSSGSASF. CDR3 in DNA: TGCGCCAGCAGTGAGTCGGGATATTCTAGCGGGAGCGCATCCTTC.

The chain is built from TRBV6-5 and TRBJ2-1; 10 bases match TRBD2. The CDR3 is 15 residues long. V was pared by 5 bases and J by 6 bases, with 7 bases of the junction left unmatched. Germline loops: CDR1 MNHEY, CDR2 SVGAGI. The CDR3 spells CASSPLAGVSNEQFF. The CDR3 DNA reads TGTGCCAGCAGTCCTCTAGCGGGAGTTTCCAATGAGCAGTTCTTC.

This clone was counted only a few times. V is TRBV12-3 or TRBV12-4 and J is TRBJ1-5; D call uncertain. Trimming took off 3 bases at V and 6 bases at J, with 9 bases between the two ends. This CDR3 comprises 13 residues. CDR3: CASSFAGTQPQHF. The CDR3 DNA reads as TGTGCCAGCAGTTTTGCGGGCACTCAGCCCCAGCATTTT.

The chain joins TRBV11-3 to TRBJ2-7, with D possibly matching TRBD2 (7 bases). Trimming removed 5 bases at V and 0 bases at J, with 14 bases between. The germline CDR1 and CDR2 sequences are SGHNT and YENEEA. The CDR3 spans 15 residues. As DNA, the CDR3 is TGTGCCAGCAGCCGAGGGGGGGAAAGCTCCTACGAGCAGTACTTC. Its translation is CASSRGGESSYEQYF.